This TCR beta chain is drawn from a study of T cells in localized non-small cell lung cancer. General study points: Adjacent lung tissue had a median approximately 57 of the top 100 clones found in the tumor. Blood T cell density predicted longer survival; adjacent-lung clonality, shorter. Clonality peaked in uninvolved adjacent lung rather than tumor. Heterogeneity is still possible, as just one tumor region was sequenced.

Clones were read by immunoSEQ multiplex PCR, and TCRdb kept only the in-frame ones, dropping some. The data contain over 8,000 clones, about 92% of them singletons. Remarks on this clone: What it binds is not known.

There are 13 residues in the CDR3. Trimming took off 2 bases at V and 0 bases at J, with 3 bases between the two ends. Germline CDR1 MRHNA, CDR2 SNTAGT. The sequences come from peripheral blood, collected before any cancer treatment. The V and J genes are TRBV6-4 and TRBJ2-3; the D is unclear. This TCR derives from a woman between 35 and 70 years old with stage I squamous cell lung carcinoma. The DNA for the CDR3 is TGTGCCAGCAGTGACAGAAGCACAGATACGCAGTATTTT. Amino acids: CASSDRSTDTQYF.